This T cell receptor (beta chain) was recovered during a study of blood T cell repertoires in COVID-19. Study-level information: COVID-19 samples collected from the United States, Italy and Spain covered acute and convalescent phases. Sources were T cells, B-cell-depleted T cells, or PBMCs; the material itself was cDNA or gDNA.

This table comes from immunoSEQ multiplex PCR, and its TCRdb copy is limited to in-frame clones, with some not included. The table records over 300,000 clones, roughly 87% of them present only once. What the recovered Cohort 3 donors had was two negative PCRs, clearance, or symptom resolution. The CDR3 contains 15 residues. Germline-derived CDR1 and CDR2 are MNHEY and SVGAGI. The V gene end was trimmed by 6 bases and the J gene end by 5 bases; junction bases not matched to a gene: 9. The clonotype originates from a woman in her thirties who had recovered from COVID-19. The V call is TRBV6-5, the J call TRBJ2-3; TRBD1 matches at 9 bases. Sequenced: PBMCs or T cells enriched from blood (not recorded which). The CDR3 DNA follows: TGTGCCAGCAGGCCGGACCGGGGACAGGGAGATACGCAGTATTTT. Translation gives CASRPDRGQGDTQYF.